This T cell receptor (beta chain) was identified in a study of lymphopenia after photon versus proton radiotherapy. Points from the study as a whole: Relative stability marked proton patients; photon patients lost diversity and naive cells. Oligoclonal CD8+ Temra expansion after nadir drove photon patients' diversity drop.

As for this clone: Its matching antigen is unknown.

Method: immunoSEQ multiplex PCR; TCRdb's copy keeps in-frame clones and lacks some. This table holds around 50,000 clones, roughly 80% found once. CDR3 length: 15 amino acids. V was shortened by 5 bases and J by 3 bases, with 14 bases between the two germline ends. Germline V gives CDR1 MNHNY, CDR2 SVGAGI (reference sequence). This TCR was recovered from a man aged 55 to 70 with pancreatic cancer. The material sequenced was peripheral blood, taken from a patient treated with proton-based radiotherapy. The V gene is TRBV6-6, the J gene TRBJ1-5; tentatively, D is TRBD1 (5 bases). In DNA form, the CDR3 reads TGTGCCAGCAGTCAGAAAAGACAGAACAATCAGCCCCAGCATTTT. Translation: CASSQKRQNNQPQHF.